A selection of T cell receptor beta chains follows, all from one sample in a study of cytotoxic CD8 clonotypes in ibrutinib-treated CLL. Data came from immunoSEQ multiplex PCR; TCRdb stores just in-frame clones and leaves some out. The repertoire includes about 130,000 clones, over 75% of them detected once, and approximately 2% sits in the top ten. This specimen was PBMCs, taken after 24 months of ibrutinib treatment. Source of these receptors: a human donor with chronic lymphocytic leukemia. CDR3s leave out the opening cysteine and the closing phenylalanine or tryptophan.

v_call: TRBV6-5; cdr3_length: 13; j_call: TRBJ1-5; cdr3_aa: ASSNSGGVGQPQH
v_call: TRBV7-2; cdr3_length: 13; j_call: TRBJ2-5; cdr3_aa: ASSLLGQEIETQY
v_call: TRBV29-1; cdr3_length: 10; j_call: TRBJ1-1; cdr3_aa: SVLPGGTEAF
v_call: TRBV19; cdr3_length: 14; j_call: TRBJ2-6; cdr3_aa: ASSGGRDSGANVLT
v_call: TRBV27; cdr3_length: 10; j_call: TRBJ1-5; cdr3_aa: ASSSLNQPQH
v_call: TRBV18; cdr3_length: 14; j_call: TRBJ2-7; cdr3_aa: ASSPLAAAANYEQY
v_call: TRBV4-1; cdr3_length: 14; j_call: TRBJ1-3; cdr3_aa: ASGESTSYSGNTIY
v_call: TRBV29-1; cdr3_length: 10; j_call: TRBJ2-7; cdr3_aa: SVDRSSYEQY
v_call: TRBV23-1; cdr3_length: 16; j_call: TRBJ1-1; cdr3_aa: AGENLNSRIEVNTEAF
v_call: TRBV2; cdr3_length: 13; j_call: TRBJ1-1; cdr3_aa: ASSARRSGNTEAF
v_call: TRBV5-1; cdr3_length: 14; j_call: TRBJ2-3; cdr3_aa: ASSSSGREATDTQY
v_call: TRBV9; cdr3_length: 13; j_call: TRBJ2-5; cdr3_aa: ASSVATGQQETQY
v_call: TRBV12-5; cdr3_length: 12; j_call: TRBJ1-1; cdr3_aa: ATRVPYLGTEAF
v_call: TRBV7-9; cdr3_length: 12; j_call: TRBJ2-5; cdr3_aa: ASSPPWGEETQY
v_call: TRBV7-2; cdr3_length: 14; j_call: TRBJ1-1; cdr3_aa: ASSLPSARGGTEAF
v_call: TRBV5-1; cdr3_length: 14; j_call: TRBJ2-1; cdr3_aa: ASSLELAGGINEQF
v_call: TRBV10-3; cdr3_length: 12; j_call: TRBJ2-7; cdr3_aa: AKLGGLAGCEQY
v_call: TRBV6-1; cdr3_length: 13; j_call: TRBJ2-7; cdr3_aa: ASSEYSGGNYEQY
v_call: TRBV5-5; cdr3_length: 13; j_call: TRBJ1-6; cdr3_aa: ASSSRTGVNSPLH
v_call: TRBV7-2; cdr3_length: 12; j_call: TRBJ2-5; cdr3_aa: ASSFEGGEKTQY
v_call: TRBV5-1; cdr3_length: 12; j_call: TRBJ1-5; cdr3_aa: ASSFGLDDQPQH
v_call: TRBV7-2; cdr3_length: 12; j_call: TRBJ1-6; cdr3_aa: ASSLTQGDTPLH
v_call: TRBV28; cdr3_length: 17; j_call: TRBJ2-2; cdr3_aa: ASSTSEGPGGANTGELF
v_call: TRBV27; cdr3_length: 11; j_call: TRBJ1-5; cdr3_aa: ASSLGSAQPQH
v_call: TRBV5-6; cdr3_length: 13; j_call: TRBJ1-2; cdr3_aa: ASSLAAGRNYGYT
v_call: TRBV29-1; cdr3_length: 11; j_call: TRBJ1-2; cdr3_aa: SVKGDGNYGYT
v_call: TRBV6-4; cdr3_length: 12; j_call: TRBJ2-1; cdr3_aa: ASSVGGAYNEQF
v_call: TRBV9; cdr3_length: 12; j_call: TRBJ1-1; cdr3_aa: ASSGTASSTEAF
v_call: TRBV28; cdr3_length: 12; j_call: TRBJ2-7; cdr3_aa: ASSSDRILRKQY
v_call: TRBV4-1; cdr3_length: 10; j_call: TRBJ2-4; cdr3_aa: ASSPGSGGRY
v_call: TRBV5-1; cdr3_length: 13; j_call: TRBJ2-1; cdr3_aa: ASSRSTGGYNEQF
v_call: TRBV28; cdr3_length: 11; j_call: TRBJ1-1; cdr3_aa: ASKALGATEAF
v_call: TRBV2; cdr3_length: 14; j_call: TRBJ1-6; cdr3_aa: ASSEGGGSYNSPLH
v_call: TRBV29-1; cdr3_length: 13; j_call: TRBJ1-5; cdr3_aa: SPLFVTGSNQPQH
v_call: TRBV28; cdr3_length: 16; j_call: TRBJ2-2; cdr3_aa: ASSLWELAGANTGELF
v_call: TRBV5-6; cdr3_length: 11; j_call: TRBJ1-2; cdr3_aa: ASSPTPSYGYT
v_call: TRBV7-2; cdr3_length: 16; j_call: TRBJ2-5; cdr3_aa: ASSSTSGGAGARETQY
v_call: TRBV10-3; cdr3_length: 11; j_call: TRBJ1-2; cdr3_aa: AISLQGNYGYT
v_call: TRBV19; cdr3_length: 14; j_call: TRBJ1-1; cdr3_aa: ASSPRGSNINTEAF
v_call: TRBV9; cdr3_length: 14; j_call: TRBJ2-1; cdr3_aa: ASSSPSGSIYNEQF
v_call: TRBV11-1; cdr3_length: 10; j_call: TRBJ1-2; cdr3_aa: ASSSRDRSQA
v_call: TRBV2; cdr3_length: 10; j_call: TRBJ2-1; cdr3_aa: ASSLDRGQQF
v_call: TRBV5-4; cdr3_length: 13; j_call: TRBJ2-7; cdr3_aa: ASSSPGTRAYEQY
v_call: TRBV11-1; cdr3_length: 12; j_call: TRBJ2-2; cdr3_aa: ASSLVAETGELF
v_call: TRBV5-6; cdr3_length: 15; j_call: TRBJ1-4; cdr3_aa: ASSLEPALTTNEKLF
v_call: TRBV29-1; cdr3_length: 11; j_call: TRBJ1-1; cdr3_aa: SVEVQVNTEAF
v_call: TRBV27; cdr3_length: 14; j_call: TRBJ1-2; cdr3_aa: ASKSQGAVANYGYT